The subject of this entry is one TCR beta chain. This sample stems from a study of blood T cell repertoires in COVID-19. The overall study: Sites in the United States, Italy and Spain provided acute and convalescent COVID-19 samples. The cDNA or gDNA used as material had been derived from T cells, B-cell-depleted T cells, or PBMCs.

Germline lookup yields CDR1 SGHRS and CDR2 YFSETQ. The CDR3 covers 15 residues. V dropped 1 base and J dropped 5; count of bases not matched to a gene: 7. Here immunoSEQ multiplex PCR was the method, and the copy in TCRdb shows in-frame clones only, minus some. This sample has approximately 170,000 clones; 70% to 90% occur once, and the top ten carry around 4%. The chain joins TRBV5-1 to TRBJ2-7; 9 bases are shared with TRBD1. The receptor comes from a woman between 65 and 79 years old with acute or convalescent COVID-19. The specimen was peripheral blood. The CDR3 nucleotides read TGCGCCAGCAGCTTGTTAACAGGGGGCTTCGACGAGCAGTACTTC. This encodes CASSLLTGGFDEQYF.